This TCR beta chain originates from a study of radiation and T cells in renal cell carcinoma. On this clone: The antigen is undetermined.

The treatment was: 15 Gy SBRT to primary tumor, nephrectomy 4 weeks later. This renal cell carcinoma was of the clear cell type. General study points: Irradiated tumors had higher TCR clonality than control tumors. From baseline, blood top tumor clonotypes peaked at 2 weeks post-radiation. Dominant CDR3 motifs occupied more repertoire in irradiated than control tumors.

Sequencing was performed with immunoSEQ multiplex PCR; in TCRdb, only in-frame clones are kept and a portion is missing. Of approximately 10,000 clones listed, roughly 63% are singletons. The germline V gene encodes CDR1 MDHEN and CDR2 SYDVKM. Germline trimming cut 8 bases from V and 1 base from J; bases unmatched to any gene: 3. This CDR3 is built from 14 residues. This sequence joins TRBV28 and TRBJ1-5; 9 nucleotides align to TRBD1. Specimen: tumor tissue, collected from a patient whose treatment included radiotherapy and nephrectomy. This clonotype was obtained from a woman in her fifties or sixties with renal cell carcinoma. The CDR3 loop is CASDRGLSNQPQHF. The CDR3 DNA follows: TGTGCCAGCGACAGGGGGTTGAGCAATCAGCCCCAGCATTTT.